Each of the 27 T cell receptor beta chains below was sequenced from the same sample in a study of blood T cells in healthy people across ages. Using a J-beta primer mix together with a sample-barcoded 5' primer, a second PCR was run for roughly 6 to 12 cycles. TCRdb used MiXCR to reprocess the 5' RACE reads, holding one entry per CDR3 protein. The sample holds roughly 700,000 distinct CDR3 sequences; about 30% are singletons and the top ten take approximately 15%. What was sequenced was blood. The receptors come from a woman over 75 in good health.

The chain uses TRBV9 and TRBJ1-4; possible D gene TRBD1, 5 bases. This CDR3 spans 14 amino acids. Germline V lookup: CDR1 SGDLS, CDR2 YYNGEE. Trimming took off 0 bases at V and 5 bases at J, with 8 bases between the two ends. Here the CDR3 reads CASSVAGTNEKLFF. The CDR3 DNA sequence: TGTGCCAGCAGCGTAGCCGGGACCAATGAAAAACTGTTTTTT.

The rearrangement uses TRBV7-2 and TRBJ2-1; TRBD1 agrees at 11 bases. Per the germline V gene, CDR1 is SGHTA and CDR2 is FQGNSA. The V and J ends lost 5 bases and 7 bases, in that order; junction bases with no gene match: 7. The CDR3 spans 15 residues. The CDR3 loop is CASSRTGGARNEQFF. DNA of the CDR3: TGTGCCAGCAGCCGGACAGGGGGCGCGAGAAATGAGCAGTTCTTC.

This clonotype was seen ten or more times. The V and J genes are TRBV24-1 and TRBJ2-1, with 11 bases that match TRBD1. The CDR3 has 14 amino acids. Germline assignment: CDR1 KGHDR and CDR2 SFDVKD. V was pared by 4 bases and J by 13 bases, with 8 bases of the junction left unmatched. As DNA, the CDR3 is TGTGCCACCAGTGAATATTCGGGACAGGGGGGCCAGTTCTTC. Protein sequence: CATSEYSGQGGQFF.

This clonotype was picked up many times. The chain employs TRBV5-5 and TRBJ1-5; D unclear. Trimming took off 5 bases at V and 2 bases at J, with 17 bases between the two ends. Germline CDR1 SGHKS, CDR2 YYEKEE (reference sequence). This CDR3 is built from 16 residues. CDR3 bases: TGTGCCAGCAGACGGGATTTAACTGCGGGCAATCAGCCCCAGCATTTT. Protein sequence: CASRRDLTAGNQPQHF.

About this clonotype: A single base separates this from a much larger clone, so it may be a read error. J is TRBJ2-3 and V is TRBV19, with TRBD1 matching over 8 bases. Per the germline V gene, CDR1 is LNHDA and CDR2 is SQIVND (reference sequence). The CDR3 sequence is 16 residues long. As DNA, the CDR3 is TGTGCCAGTAGTATAGGGACAGGGATAAGCACAGATGCGCAGTATTTT. This sequence encodes CASSIGTGISTDAQYF.

This clonotype has ten or more counts. The rearrangement uses TRBV7-9 and TRBJ2-5; D remains unclear. The CDR3 has 18 amino acids. Trimming shortened V by 5 bases and J by 4 bases, and 26 bases separated the two germline ends. In germline, CDR1 is SEHNR, CDR2 FQNEAQ (reference sequence). The CDR3 bases are TGTGCCAGCAGCCCCAGTCGGCCTCGCCATGGCGACCGAGAGACCCAGTACTTC. It is translated as CASSPSRPRHGDRETQYF.

The chain joins TRBV29-1 to TRBJ2-1; the match to TRBD2 covers 8 bases. This CDR3 is built from 13 residues. V lost 8 bases and J lost 4; bases outside the gene matches: 7. Germline CDR1 and CDR2: SQVTM and ANQGSEA. CDR3 amino acids: CSCQRERYNEQFF. CDR3 coding DNA: TGCAGCTGCCAGCGGGAGAGATACAATGAGCAGTTCTTC.

This clonotype has just a few counts. With a much larger clone just one base away, this may be a read error. This chain connects TRBV20-1 to TRBJ2-5; D is perhaps TRBD2 (5 bases). The assigned J gene may be wrong: the sequence end matches TRBJ2-7 better. This CDR3 spans 14 amino acids. Per germline, CDR1 DFQATT and CDR2 SNEGSKA (reference sequence). In nucleotides, the CDR3 is TGCGGTGCTCAACAGACCGGGGTTGGCGACGAGCAGTACTTC. Translated: CGAQQTGVGDEQYF.

The gene calls are TRBV9 and TRBJ2-7; TRBD1 matches at 9 bases. Germline V gives CDR1 SGDLS, CDR2 YYNGEE. The CDR3 runs 15 residues. V lost 4 bases, J lost 2 bases, and 7 bases stayed unmatched. The DNA of the CDR3 is TGTGCCAGCAGCCCTGGACAGGGGCGACCCTACGAGCAGTACTTC. Protein: CASSPGQGRPYEQYF. The whole variable domain, remainder taken from reference TRBV9 and TRBJ2-7, is DSGVTQTPKHLITATGQRVTLRCSPRSGDLSVYWYQQSLDQGLQFLIQYYNGEERAKGNILERFSAQQFPDLHSELNLSSLELGDSALYFCASSPGQGRPYEQYFGPGTRLTVT.

This chain joins TRBV12-3 or TRBV12-4 and TRBJ2-7; perhaps TRBD2 as D (6 bases). The assigned J gene may be wrong: the sequence end matches TRBJ2-5 better. CDR3 length equals 15 residues. CDR3: CASSPQGGAYETQYF. The DNA of the CDR3 is TGTGCCAGCAGTCCCCAGGGCGGGGCTTATGAGACCCAGTACTTC.

This clonotype was seen ten or more times. This chain joins TRBV27 and TRBJ2-7; the D gene is possibly TRBD2 (5 bases). V was cut by 9 bases and J by 3 bases, with 21 bases left in between. CDR3 size: 15 residues. From germline, CDR1 is MNHEY and CDR2 SMNVEV (reference sequence). The DNA for the CDR3 is TGTGCCAGTGTAGGGTCGGGGTATGGGTACTACGAGCAGTACTTC. It specifies CASVGSGYGYYEQYF.

At least ten counts were recorded for this clonotype. The V and J genes are TRBV5-5 and TRBJ2-7; D is unclear. The V end lost 0 bases, the J end lost 3 bases, and 10 bases lay between the germline ends. Per germline, CDR1 SGHKS and CDR2 YYEKEE (reference sequence). The CDR3 has 14 residues. This CDR3 is CASSLADGVYEQYF. The CDR3 nucleotides are TGTGCCAGCAGCTTGGCCGACGGTGTCTACGAGCAGTACTTC.

Concerning this clonotype itself: A read error is possible here, since a much larger clone lies one base away. This chain links TRBV7-7 with TRBJ2-5; 8 nucleotides match TRBD2. The J call may not be correct, given that the DNA end is closer to TRBJ2-1. The CDR3 runs to 14 residues. CDR1 is SSHAT, CDR2 FNYEAQ, per germline (reference sequence). CDR3 protein: CASSSGGHQETQFF. The CDR3 DNA follows: TGTGCTAGCAGCTCGGGAGGGCACCAAGAGACCCAGTTCTTC.

This clonotype was observed many times. The chain links TRBV7-8 to TRBJ2-4; TRBD1 agrees at 7 bases. The germline V gene has CDR1 SGHVS and CDR2 FQNEAQ. The CDR3 spans 14 residues. Trimming took 0 bases from V and 7 from J; bases not matched to a gene: 3. CDR3 coding DNA: TGTGCCAGCAGCTTAGCTGGGACAGCGAACATTCAGTACTTC. This translates into CASSLAGTANIQYF. Based on the CDR3 plus reference TRBV7-8 and TRBJ2-4, the full variable domain is GAGVSQSPRYKVAKRGQDVALRCDPISGHVSLFWYQQALGQGPEFLTYFQNEAQLDKSGLPSDRFFAERPEGSVSTLKIQRTQQEDSAVYLCASSLAGTANIQYFGAGTRLSVL.

To note about this clonotype: Compared with germline, one end of the junction differs, possibly owing to a read error. The rearrangement joins TRBV6-2 or TRBV6-3 to TRBJ1-1, with D hard to call. The germline gives CDR1 MNHEY, CDR2 SVGEGT. The CDR3 spans 13 residues. The CDR3 nucleotides read TGTGCCAGCAGTGATAATGGAGACACTGTAGCTTTCTTT. This translates into CASSDNGDTVAFF.

This clonotype was detected only once. V gene TRBV6-5 combines with J gene TRBJ2-1; 10 bases line up with TRBD2. V dropped 4 bases and J dropped 10; count of bases not matched to a gene: 4. Germline loops: CDR1 MNHEY, CDR2 SVGAGI. There are 13 residues in the CDR3. The CDR3 region has the DNA TGTGCCAGCAGTTTTCTAGCGGGGGACGAGCAGTTCTTC. Translated, it gives CASSFLAGDEQFF.

J is TRBJ1-1 and V is TRBV7-8, with a possible D match to TRBD1 (5 bases). The CDR3 extends over 14 amino acids. Trimming shortened V by 0 bases and J by 11 bases, and 16 bases separated the two germline ends. Per germline, CDR1 SGHVS and CDR2 FQNEAQ. This chain's CDR3 is CASSLASEGFVAFF. The DNA of the CDR3 is TGTGCCAGCAGCTTAGCGTCAGAGGGGTTCGTTGCTTTCTTT.

The chain combines TRBV7-9 with TRBJ1-2; D unresolved. V dropped 4 bases and J dropped 5 bases, with 8 bases sitting between them. This CDR3 spans 12 amino acids. Looked up from germline, CDR1 is SEHNR and CDR2 is FQNEAQ (reference sequence). The chain's CDR3 is CASSSQLYGYTF. The CDR3, as DNA: TGTGCCAGCAGCTCACAGCTATATGGCTACACCTTC.

This clonotype was observed at least ten times. V usage is TRBV7-2 and J usage is TRBJ1-5; D ambiguous. This CDR3 has 15 amino acids. CDR1 is SGHTA, CDR2 FQGNSA, per germline. The V and J ends lost 4 bases and 3 bases respectively, with 13 bases between them. The CDR3 loop is CASSSFSRDNQPQHF. CDR3 in DNA: TGTGCCAGCAGCTCTTTCAGTCGGGACAATCAGCCCCAGCATTTT.

The CDR3 sequence is CASSLRLTNTEAFF. The CDR3 DNA reads as TGTGCCAGCAGCTTACGACTTACGAACACTGAAGCTTTCTTT. The chain combines TRBV7-8 with TRBJ1-1; D not certain. Trimming cost V 2 bases and J 1 base, with 8 bases left between them. The CDR3 consists of 14 residues. Germline CDR1 and CDR2: SGHVS and FQNEAQ.

This clonotype was detected many times. CDR3 bases: TGTGCCAGCAGCCAAGCTACAGGGGCAGCATATAATTCACCCCTCCACTTT. Translation gives CASSQATGAAYNSPLHF. The V and J genes are TRBV4-2 and TRBJ1-6; 7 bases align to TRBD1. The trim removed 1 base at V and 4 bases at J, leaving 7 bases unmatched. Germline CDR1 and CDR2: LGHNA and YNFKEQ. The CDR3 has 17 residues.

On this clonotype: A much more abundant neighbour one base away suggests this may be a read error. This chain joins TRBV9 and TRBJ2-3, with D possibly TRBD1 on 7 matching bases. CDR1 and CDR2 from the germline V gene are SGDLS and YYNGEE. There are 15 residues in the CDR3. The CDR3, as DNA: TGTGTCAGCAGCGCGGGACAGCCTAGCACAGATACGCAGTATTTT. It specifies CVSSAGQPSTDTQYF.

V gene TRBV29-1 combines with J gene TRBJ2-1; weak D call: TRBD2 (5 bases). CDR1 and CDR2 from the germline V gene are SQVTM and ANQGSEA. The length of the CDR3 is 13 residues. Trimming cost V 6 bases and J 9 bases, with 18 bases left between them. CDR3 amino acids: CSVRIPVEAEQFF. DNA of the CDR3: TGCAGCGTCAGGATCCCCGTGGAGGCTGAGCAGTTCTTC.

In this sample, this clonotype turned up many times. The chain joins TRBV10-3 to TRBJ1-5; D perhaps matches TRBD1 (5 bases). This CDR3 region has 14 residues. CDR1 ENHRY and CDR2 SYGVKD come from the germline V gene. V was cut by 10 bases and J by 7 bases, with 20 bases left in between. The DNA of the CDR3 is TGTGCCACGAACGAGGGGCAGGAGGGACAGCCCCAGCATTTT. Translation gives CATNEGQEGQPQHF.

This clonotype was seen at least ten times. DNA of the CDR3: TGTGCCAGCAGTTTAGATAACACTGAAGCTTTCTTT. Translating gives CASSLDNTEAFF. V gene TRBV12-3 or TRBV12-4 combines with J gene TRBJ1-1; no firm D call. The CDR3 covers 12 residues. V lost 1 base and J 2 bases, leaving 2 bases between the germline ends.

The table lists this clonotype with many counts. This chain links TRBV11-2 with TRBJ2-7, with D tentatively TRBD1 (6 bases). Trimming took off 5 bases at V and 0 bases at J, with 14 bases between the two ends. CDR1 and CDR2 (germline): SGHAT, FQNNGV. The CDR3 loop spans 15 amino acids. In DNA form, the CDR3 reads TGTGCCAGCAGCCCCGGACAGTTCAACTCCTACGAGCAGTACTTC. Its protein product is CASSPGQFNSYEQYF.

This clonotype has a count of ten or more. The chain is built from TRBV13 and TRBJ2-7, with D perhaps given as TRBD1 or TRBD2 (6 bases each). CDR3 length: 16 residues. Germline values: CDR1 PRHDT, CDR2 FYEKMQ (reference sequence). With 5 bases removed from V and 2 bases from J, the gap between germline ends came to 19 bases. The CDR3 spells CASSLHQGTGAYEQYF. The CDR3 DNA sequence: TGTGCCAGCAGCCTCCACCAGGGGACTGGGGCCTACGAGCAGTACTTC.